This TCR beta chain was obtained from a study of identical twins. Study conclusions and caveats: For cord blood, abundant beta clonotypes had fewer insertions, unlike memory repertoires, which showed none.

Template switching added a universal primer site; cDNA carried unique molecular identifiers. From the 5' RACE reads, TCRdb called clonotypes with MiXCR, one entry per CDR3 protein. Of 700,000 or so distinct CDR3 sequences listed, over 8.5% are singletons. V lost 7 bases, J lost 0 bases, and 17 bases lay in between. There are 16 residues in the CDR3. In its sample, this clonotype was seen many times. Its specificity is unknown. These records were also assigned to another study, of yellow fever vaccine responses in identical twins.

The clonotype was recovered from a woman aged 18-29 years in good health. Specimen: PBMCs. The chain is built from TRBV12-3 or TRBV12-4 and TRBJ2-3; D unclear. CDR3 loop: CASTTPHPGSTDTQYF. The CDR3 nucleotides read TGTGCCAGCACGACCCCCCACCCAGGAAGCACAGATACGCAGTATTTT.